Here is one T cell receptor (beta chain) with its context. The Seattle patients, enrolled during active infection, were followed longitudinally. This specimen belongs to a study of blood T cell repertoires in COVID-19. The wider study: Acute and convalescent COVID-19 samples came from the United States, Italy and Spain. PBMCs, B-cell-depleted T cells, or T cells were the source of the cDNA or gDNA that made up the material.

The CDR3 has 14 residues. The V gene's germline CDR1 is SEHNR and CDR2 FQNEAQ (reference sequence). V gave up 5 bases and J gave up 4 bases, with 14 bases separating them. TCRdb's copy holds only in-frame clones and misses some; the assay was immunoSEQ multiplex PCR. The data show about 200,000 clones, with about 85% seen just once and under 7% held by the top ten. What was sequenced was peripheral blood. This receptor was obtained from a woman aged 40 to 49 with COVID-19, enrolled during active disease. The chain carries TRBV7-9 and TRBJ1-2; perhaps TRBD1 as D (5 bases). CDR3 region: CASSELRASYGYTF. CDR3 DNA: TGTGCCAGCAGCGAACTCAGGGCGTCCTATGGCTACACCTTC.